This T cell receptor (beta chain) was obtained from a study of blood T cell repertoires in COVID-19 (dated by TCRdb to 2018 to 2021). Background for the entire study: The collaborator samples originated in the United States, Italy and Spain and spanned the acute and convalescent phases of COVID-19. The material from the prospective study consisted of cDNA or gDNA derived from T cells, B-cell-depleted T cells, or PBMCs. The dataset comprised deeply sampled blood TCRbeta repertoires from subjects exposed to, actively infected with, or recovered from COVID-19. A freely available public database, intended as a resource for researchers studying the immune response to SARS-CoV-2, is where the repertoires were released. The samples were drawn from two sources: the first 160 participants of the ongoing ImmuneRACE study, and over 950 subjects contributed by 6 global collaborators. Sample metadata almost always included a de-identified subject ID, COVID-19 status, age in years and sex. Where HLA class I and class II types were available, the types were taken from metadata supplied by the sample provider, not from assay-based typing.

General study outcomes and caveats: How much clinical and demographic metadata was included differed by source and by participant, and the metadata was provided uncurated.

The CDR3 sequence holds 15 residues, the cysteine and phenylalanine included. Kept here is only the CDR3 DNA, which spans 45 bases and is read in frame from base 1. CDR1 SEHNR and CDR2 FQNEAQ are derived from the germline V gene (reference sequence). V loses 2 bases, J loses 3 bases, and the germline ends lie 13 bases apart. Enrolling through a virtual design, the prospective study's participants ranged in age from roughly 18 to 89 years and lived across some 22 United States geographic areas. In the prospective study, participants were assigned to cohorts based on the clinical history participants reported in a screening survey and a study questionnaire. Recovered participants in ImmuneRACE Cohort 3 were defined by two consecutive negative NP/OP PCR tests, clearance by a healthcare professional, or resolution of symptoms. Each participant in the prospective study had whole blood, serum and a nasopharyngeal or oropharyngeal swab collected by mobile phlebotomists. Over a roughly 2-month period, participants in the prospective study had the option of providing additional blood draws and questionnaires. Before DNA extraction, blood samples from the prospective study were shipped at room temperature or frozen.

On this clone itself: What antigen it recognizes has not been identified. Per-nucleotide qualities are absent, and no much larger clonotype sits a single base away.

TCRbeta CDR3 regions were amplified from genomic DNA by means of the immunoSEQ Assay, a bias-controlled multiplex PCR. The published analysis was carried out like this. The number of nucleated cells in each sample was estimated from the amplification of reference gene primers within the assay. Sequence reads were collapsed and filtered to measure the absolute abundance of every unique TCRbeta CDR3 rearrangement. For each sample, productive Simpson clonality was calculated as the square root of Simpson's diversity index over productive rearrangements. Drawn from immuneACCESS, this table holds only the in-frame rearrangements with V and J called that TCRdb kept. Clones are partly lost; checked studies trace under half to an unresolved V gene and leave the rest unexplained. Clonal size and the V and J genes are those of that table, whereas D and trimming came from the DNA. Present in this sample are more than 200,000 clones, around nine tenths of which were seen just once. The top ten constitute approximately 2% of the sample.

Input material: PBMCs or T cells enriched from blood (not recorded which). Here the chain combines TRBV7-9 and TRBJ1-1, with the D gene not clear enough to name. The sequence was obtained from a woman between 18 and 30 years old who had recovered from COVID-19. DNA sequence: TGTGCCAGCAGCTTATTGCGGGGTAAGGACACTGAAGCTTTCTTT. It translates as CASSLLRGKDTEAFF.